Listed below are T cell receptor beta chains from one sample, sequenced in a study of Ad26.COV2.S vaccination and SARS-CoV-2 variants. This table comes from immunoSEQ multiplex PCR, and its TCRdb copy is limited to in-frame clones, with some not included. This sample has around 86,000 clones, with about four fifths found just once. Source: peripheral blood, taken after recovery from COVID-19. The source of these receptors is a human donor who had recovered from COVID-19. The conserved cysteine and the conserved F or W are not part of the CDR3 here. The order of the fields is J gene, V gene, CDR3 protein.

j_call: TRBJ2-1; v_call: TRBV24-1; cdr3_aa: ATSDAAGTQYNEQF
j_call: TRBJ2-3; v_call: TRBV10-3; cdr3_aa: AISEVAGSTDTQY
j_call: TRBJ1-3; v_call: TRBV7-2; cdr3_aa: ASSFRGQASSGNTIY
j_call: TRBJ2-7; v_call: TRBV5-6; cdr3_aa: ASSLGGGQTYEQY
j_call: TRBJ2-5; v_call: TRBV25-1; cdr3_aa: ASSASDRKETQY
j_call: TRBJ1-4; v_call: TRBV2; cdr3_aa: ASSWTGQGDEKLF
j_call: TRBJ1-2; v_call: TRBV28; cdr3_aa: ASSLWANSYGYT
j_call: TRBJ2-7; v_call: TRBV28; cdr3_aa: ASVLAGGSYEQY
j_call: TRBJ1-5; v_call: TRBV6-6; cdr3_aa: ASSSQDYQPQH
j_call: TRBJ1-5; v_call: TRBV12-3/TRBV12-4; cdr3_aa: ASSLKVNQPQH
j_call: TRBJ2-3; v_call: TRBV7-2; cdr3_aa: ASSLSWPDTQY
j_call: TRBJ1-1; v_call: TRBV28; cdr3_aa: ASKQGNTEAF
j_call: TRBJ2-5; v_call: TRBV6-5; cdr3_aa: ASSYRPTGVGETQY
j_call: TRBJ1-1; v_call: TRBV6-5; cdr3_aa: ASSGSSVTEAF
j_call: TRBJ2-7; v_call: TRBV9; cdr3_aa: ASSVGREKTYEQY
j_call: TRBJ2-3; v_call: TRBV7-2; cdr3_aa: ASSPAGVPDTQY
j_call: TRBJ1-5; v_call: TRBV19; cdr3_aa: ASDKDSTRDQPQH
j_call: TRBJ2-5; v_call: TRBV5-6; cdr3_aa: ASSFGQTDWETQY
j_call: TRBJ1-1; v_call: TRBV7-3; cdr3_aa: ASSPSFTNTEAF
j_call: TRBJ2-1; v_call: TRBV24-1; cdr3_aa: ATSDADRGQDNEQF
j_call: TRBJ2-7; v_call: TRBV13; cdr3_aa: ASSETSGHSYEQY
j_call: TRBJ1-1; v_call: TRBV19; cdr3_aa: ASTGYTEAF
j_call: TRBJ1-3; v_call: TRBV7-9; cdr3_aa: ASSPPVRLSSGNTIY
j_call: TRBJ2-5; v_call: TRBV7-2; cdr3_aa: ASSLASRHETQY
j_call: TRBJ2-1; v_call: TRBV5-4; cdr3_aa: ASSGTSGYNEQF
j_call: TRBJ2-5; v_call: TRBV19; cdr3_aa: ASSTGAGQETQY
j_call: TRBJ2-5; v_call: TRBV11-3; cdr3_aa: ASSAPRRELGETQY
j_call: TRBJ2-7; v_call: TRBV19; cdr3_aa: ASSSGHTSYEQY
j_call: TRBJ2-7; v_call: TRBV7-2; cdr3_aa: ASSLGLAGYYEQY
j_call: TRBJ2-5; v_call: TRBV12-3/TRBV12-4; cdr3_aa: ASSRQAGETQY
j_call: TRBJ2-1; v_call: TRBV7-3; cdr3_aa: ASSRTPGGMNEQF
j_call: TRBJ2-1; v_call: TRBV5-1; cdr3_aa: ASSSPEGGSYNEQF
j_call: TRBJ2-1; v_call: TRBV18; cdr3_aa: ASSPELAGWNEQF
j_call: TRBJ1-4; v_call: TRBV5-4; cdr3_aa: ASSFGSGATNEKLF
j_call: TRBJ2-1; v_call: TRBV7-9; cdr3_aa: ASSSSAPTGPNNEQF
j_call: TRBJ1-1; v_call: TRBV12-5; cdr3_aa: ASGLVQGYTEAF
j_call: TRBJ2-1; v_call: TRBV7-3; cdr3_aa: ASSLAGGSLNEQF
j_call: TRBJ2-7; v_call: TRBV4-3; cdr3_aa: ASSPGLGLRSYEQY
j_call: TRBJ2-7; v_call: TRBV7-2; cdr3_aa: ASSLAGLSYEQY
j_call: TRBJ2-5; v_call: TRBV6-5; cdr3_aa: ASTLTVRVETQY
j_call: TRBJ2-1; v_call: TRBV24-1; cdr3_aa: ATSDFGTSRNDEQF
j_call: TRBJ2-7; v_call: TRBV11-2; cdr3_aa: ASSLFGGNHEQY
j_call: TRBJ2-5; v_call: TRBV5-6; cdr3_aa: ASSLTSGETQY
j_call: TRBJ1-1; v_call: TRBV5-5; cdr3_aa: ASSSFSGTVNTEAF
j_call: TRBJ2-3; v_call: TRBV19; cdr3_aa: ASGARYPQDTQY
j_call: TRBJ2-6; v_call: TRBV4-2; cdr3_aa: ASSQGSTGANVLT
j_call: TRBJ2-2; v_call: TRBV4-3; cdr3_aa: ASRQGTRGELF
j_call: TRBJ2-5; v_call: TRBV6-5; cdr3_aa: ASTSGGETQY
j_call: TRBJ1-5; v_call: TRBV7-9; cdr3_aa: ASSLARGIYDQPQH
j_call: TRBJ1-1; v_call: TRBV11-3; cdr3_aa: ASREGNTEAF
j_call: TRBJ2-5; v_call: TRBV11-2; cdr3_aa: ASSLRGIETQY
j_call: TRBJ1-1; v_call: TRBV5-4; cdr3_aa: ASSLLGQGGNTEAF
j_call: TRBJ1-2; v_call: TRBV6-2/TRBV6-3; cdr3_aa: ASSYGPPGYGYT
j_call: TRBJ2-1; v_call: TRBV11-2; cdr3_aa: ASSRRGAGVSYNEQF
j_call: TRBJ2-7; v_call: TRBV28; cdr3_aa: ASREGHVSSYEQY
j_call: TRBJ1-2; v_call: TRBV15; cdr3_aa: ATSTRRGIGYGYT
j_call: TRBJ1-1; v_call: TRBV19; cdr3_aa: ASSFRGPDTEAF
j_call: TRBJ2-7; v_call: TRBV2; cdr3_aa: ASSIASGSYEQY